The sequence of this T cell receptor (beta chain) was determined in a study of metastatic and nonmetastatic thyroid tumors. Until they underwent thyroid surgery, no patient had received any treatment. General study points: Versus benign nodules, malignant thyroid tumors reportedly had significantly higher TCR beta diversity, in blood and tumor.

TCRdb re-called clones via MiXCR from the PCR reads. There are just under 9,500 clones in the sample; under 40% occur only once, and about a sixth lies in the top ten. As regards this clone: Its antigen is unidentified.

The V gene lost 1 base and the J gene lost 0 bases, with 12 bases spanning the gap. Germline lookup yields CDR1 SGHVS and CDR2 FQNEAQ. The CDR3 is 17 amino acids. This rearrangement joins TRBV7-8 to TRBJ2-2; tentative D call: TRBD2 (6 bases). This clonotype was obtained from a female donor with papillary thyroid cancer or a benign thyroid nodule (not recorded which). Some clones in this sample may be carry-over from other donors' samples. Sequenced sample: adjacent normal tissue. CDR3 residues: CASSLVGLDSNTGELFF. CDR3 nucleotide sequence: TGTGCCAGCAGCTTAGTGGGACTTGACTCGAACACCGGGGAGCTGTTTTTT.